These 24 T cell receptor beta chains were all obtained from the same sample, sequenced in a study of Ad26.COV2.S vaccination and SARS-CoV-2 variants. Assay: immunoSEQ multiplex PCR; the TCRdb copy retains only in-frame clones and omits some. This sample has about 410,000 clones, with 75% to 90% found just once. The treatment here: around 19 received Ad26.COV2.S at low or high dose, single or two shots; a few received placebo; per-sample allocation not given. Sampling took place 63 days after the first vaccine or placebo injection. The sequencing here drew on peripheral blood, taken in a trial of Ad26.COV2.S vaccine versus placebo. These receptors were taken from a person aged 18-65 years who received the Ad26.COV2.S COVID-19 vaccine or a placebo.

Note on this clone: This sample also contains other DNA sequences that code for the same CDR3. CDR3 nucleotide sequence: TGTGCCAGCAGTTCCCCGGGGACCTACGAGCAGTACTTC. Translation: CASSSPGTYEQYF. The chain carries TRBV27 and TRBJ2-7; possible D gene TRBD2, 5 bases. The CDR3 runs 13 residues. The germline V and J ends were trimmed by 4 bases and 2 bases, with 9 bases remaining between them. In germline, CDR1 is MNHEY, CDR2 SMNVEV (reference sequence).

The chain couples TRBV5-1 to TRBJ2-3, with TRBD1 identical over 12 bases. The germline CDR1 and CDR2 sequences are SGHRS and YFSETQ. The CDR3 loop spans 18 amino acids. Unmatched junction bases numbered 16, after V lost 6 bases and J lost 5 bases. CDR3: CASMRGPTGTGGRDTQYF. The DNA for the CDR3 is TGCGCCAGCATGCGAGGCCCCACCGGGACAGGGGGCAGAGATACGCAGTATTTT.

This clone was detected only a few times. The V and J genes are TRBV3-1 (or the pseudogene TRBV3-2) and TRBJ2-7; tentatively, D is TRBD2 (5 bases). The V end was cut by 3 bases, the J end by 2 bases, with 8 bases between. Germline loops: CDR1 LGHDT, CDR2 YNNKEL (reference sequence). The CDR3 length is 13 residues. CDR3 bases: TGTGCCAGCAGCCATGAGAGGGCCTACGAGCAGTACTTC. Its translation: CASSHERAYEQYF.

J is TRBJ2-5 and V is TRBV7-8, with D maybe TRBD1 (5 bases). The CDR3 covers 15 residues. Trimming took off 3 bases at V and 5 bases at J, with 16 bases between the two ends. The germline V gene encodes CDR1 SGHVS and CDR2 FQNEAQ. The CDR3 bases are TGTGCCAGCAGCTTTTCCTGGGGCAGGGCTGAGACCCAGTACTTC. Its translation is CASSFSWGRAETQYF.

This chain's CDR3 is CASSLHPAGQGGYEQYF. DNA for the CDR3: TGTGCCAGCAGCCTACACCCCGCGGGACAGGGGGGATACGAGCAGTACTTC. The V gene is TRBV7-2, the J gene TRBJ2-7; 11 bases are a match to TRBD1. Per the germline V gene, CDR1 is SGHTA and CDR2 is FQGNSA. V gave up 5 bases and J gave up 4 bases; unmatched junction bases: 13. This CDR3 has 17 residues.

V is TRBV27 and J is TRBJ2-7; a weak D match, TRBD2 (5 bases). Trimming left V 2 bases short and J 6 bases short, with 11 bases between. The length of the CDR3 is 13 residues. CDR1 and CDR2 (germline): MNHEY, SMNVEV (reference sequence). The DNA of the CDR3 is TGTGCCAGCAGTTTAGGCCTAGCAAGCGAGCAGTACTTC. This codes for CASSLGLASEQYF.

In DNA form, the CDR3 reads TGTGCCAGCACCCTTAGCGGGCGGGAGACCCAGTACTTC. This translates into CASTLSGRETQYF. V is TRBV12-3 or TRBV12-4 and J is TRBJ2-5; 7 nucleotides line up with TRBD2. This CDR3 region has 13 residues. The V segment lost 7 bases and the J segment 5 bases; nucleotides outside the gene matches: 7.

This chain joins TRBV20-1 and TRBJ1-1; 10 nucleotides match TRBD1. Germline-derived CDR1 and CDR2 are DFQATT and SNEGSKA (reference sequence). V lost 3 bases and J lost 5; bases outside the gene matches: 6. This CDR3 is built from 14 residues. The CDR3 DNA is TGCAGTGCTAGTCGGACAGGGGGTAGGACTGAAGCTTTCTTT. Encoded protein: CSASRTGGRTEAFF.

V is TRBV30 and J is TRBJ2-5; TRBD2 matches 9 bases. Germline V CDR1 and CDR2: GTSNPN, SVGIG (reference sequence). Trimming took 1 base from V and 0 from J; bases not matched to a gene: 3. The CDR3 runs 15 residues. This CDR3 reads CAWSEGLADQETQYF. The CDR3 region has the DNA TGTGCCTGGAGTGAGGGACTAGCAGACCAAGAGACCCAGTACTTC.

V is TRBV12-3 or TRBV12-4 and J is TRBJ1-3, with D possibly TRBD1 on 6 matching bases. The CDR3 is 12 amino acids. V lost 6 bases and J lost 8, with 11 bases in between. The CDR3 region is CASSPGGHTIYF. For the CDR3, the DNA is TGTGCCAGCAGCCCCGGGGGGCACACCATATATTTT.

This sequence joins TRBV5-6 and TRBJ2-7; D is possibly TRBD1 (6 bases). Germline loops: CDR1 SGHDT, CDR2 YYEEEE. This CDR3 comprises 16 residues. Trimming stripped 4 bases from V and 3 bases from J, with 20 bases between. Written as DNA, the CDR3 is TGTGCCAGCAGCCAGGGACAAGCCTCAATCGGCTACGAGCAGTACTTC. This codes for CASSQGQASIGYEQYF.

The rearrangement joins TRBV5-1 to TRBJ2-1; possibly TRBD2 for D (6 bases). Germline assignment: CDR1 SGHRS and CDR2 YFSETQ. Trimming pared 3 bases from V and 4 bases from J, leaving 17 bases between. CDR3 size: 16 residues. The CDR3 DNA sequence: TGCGCCAGCAGCTGGCTAGGGCGGGGAGAATACAATGAGCAGTTCTTC. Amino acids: CASSWLGRGEYNEQFF.

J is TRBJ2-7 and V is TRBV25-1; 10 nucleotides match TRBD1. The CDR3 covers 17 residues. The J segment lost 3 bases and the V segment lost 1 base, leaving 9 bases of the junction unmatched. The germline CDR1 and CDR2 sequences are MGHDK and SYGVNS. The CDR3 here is CASSELVGQGNLYEQYF. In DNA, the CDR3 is TGTGCCAGCAGTGAATTGGTGGGACAGGGGAATCTCTACGAGCAGTACTTC.

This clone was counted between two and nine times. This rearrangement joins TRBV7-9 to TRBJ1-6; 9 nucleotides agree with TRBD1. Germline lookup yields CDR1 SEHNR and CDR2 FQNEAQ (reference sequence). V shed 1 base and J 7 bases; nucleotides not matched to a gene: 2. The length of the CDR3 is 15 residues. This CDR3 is CASSLDGTGNSPLHF. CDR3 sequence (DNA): TGTGCCAGCAGCTTAGACGGGACAGGGAATTCACCCCTCCACTTT.

CDR3 DNA: TGTGCCAGCAGCCCCGGACAGAATGCCAAAAACATTCAGTACTTC. Translated, it gives CASSPGQNAKNIQYF. The chain couples TRBV6-5 to TRBJ2-4; maybe TRBD1 (6 bases). Germline CDR1 MNHEY, CDR2 SVGAGI. The CDR3 runs to 15 residues. V lost 6 bases, J lost 1 base, and 13 bases lay in between.

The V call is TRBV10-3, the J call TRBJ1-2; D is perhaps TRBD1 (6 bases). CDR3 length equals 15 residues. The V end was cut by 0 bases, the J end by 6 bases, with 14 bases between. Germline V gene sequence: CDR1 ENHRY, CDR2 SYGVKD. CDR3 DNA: TGTGCCATCAGTGAGTCGTCCAGGGGTGGCCATGGCTACACCTTC. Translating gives CAISESSRGGHGYTF.

The CDR3 protein is CASSLDVGDEQFF. As DNA, the CDR3 is TGTGCCAGCAGCTTAGATGTCGGGGATGAGCAGTTCTTC. The chain combines TRBV11-2 with TRBJ2-1, with a tentative D call TRBD2 (5 bases). The CDR3 has 13 residues. Germline V gene data show CDR1 as SGHAT and CDR2 as FQNNGV. V was shortened by 0 bases and J by 8 bases, with 8 bases between the two germline ends.

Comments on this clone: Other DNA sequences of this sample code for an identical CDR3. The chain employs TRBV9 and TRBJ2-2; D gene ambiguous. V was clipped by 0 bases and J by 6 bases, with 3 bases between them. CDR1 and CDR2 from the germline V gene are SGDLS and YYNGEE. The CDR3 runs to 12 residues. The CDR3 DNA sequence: TGTGCCAGCAGCGTAGTTCCCGGGGAGCTGTTTTTT. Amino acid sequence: CASSVVPGELFF.

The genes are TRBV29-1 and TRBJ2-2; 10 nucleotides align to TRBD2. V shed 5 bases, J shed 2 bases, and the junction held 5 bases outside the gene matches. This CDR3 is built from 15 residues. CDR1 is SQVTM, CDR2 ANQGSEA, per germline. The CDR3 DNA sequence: TGCAGCGTTTTAGGACTAGCGGATAACACCGGGGAGCTGTTTTTT. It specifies CSVLGLADNTGELFF.

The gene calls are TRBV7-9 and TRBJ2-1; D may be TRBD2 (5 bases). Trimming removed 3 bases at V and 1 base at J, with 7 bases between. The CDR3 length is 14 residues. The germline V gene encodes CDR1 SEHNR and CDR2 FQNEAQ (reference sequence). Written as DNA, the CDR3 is TGTGCCAGCAGCTTTAGCGCTTCCTACAATGAGCAGTTCTTC. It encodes CASSFSASYNEQFF.

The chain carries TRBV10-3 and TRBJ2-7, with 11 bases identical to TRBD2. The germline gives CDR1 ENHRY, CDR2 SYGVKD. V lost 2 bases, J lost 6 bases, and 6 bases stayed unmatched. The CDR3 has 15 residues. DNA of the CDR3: TGTGCCATCAGTGAGGTACTAGCGGGAGCAATCGAGCAGTACTTC. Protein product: CAISEVLAGAIEQYF.

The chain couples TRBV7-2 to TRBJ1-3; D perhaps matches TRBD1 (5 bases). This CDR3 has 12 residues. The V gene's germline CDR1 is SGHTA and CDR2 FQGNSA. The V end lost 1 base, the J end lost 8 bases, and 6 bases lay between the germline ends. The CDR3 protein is CASSLGRDTIYF. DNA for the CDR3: TGTGCCAGCAGCTTAGGCAGGGACACCATATATTTT.

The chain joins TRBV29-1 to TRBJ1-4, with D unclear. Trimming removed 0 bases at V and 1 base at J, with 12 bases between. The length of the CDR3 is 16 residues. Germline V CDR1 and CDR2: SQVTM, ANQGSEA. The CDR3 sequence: CSVEESGGRTNEKLFF. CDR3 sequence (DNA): TGCAGCGTTGAAGAGTCAGGAGGGAGAACTAATGAAAAACTGTTTTTT.

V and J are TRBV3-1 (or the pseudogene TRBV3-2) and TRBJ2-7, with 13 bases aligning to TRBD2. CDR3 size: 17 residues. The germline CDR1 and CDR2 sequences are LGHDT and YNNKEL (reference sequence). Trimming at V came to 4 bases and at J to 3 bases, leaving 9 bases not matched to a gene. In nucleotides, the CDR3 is TGTGCCAGCAGCCCTAGGACTAGCGGGAGCCTGATCTACGAGCAGTACTTC. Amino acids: CASSPRTSGSLIYEQYF.